The 3 T cell receptor beta chains listed next were all sequenced from one sample in a study of blood T cells in healthy people across ages. Sample-barcoded 5' priming and a J-beta primer mix drove a second PCR of roughly 6 to 12 cycles. TCRdb analysed the 5' RACE reads with MiXCR anew, one entry per CDR3 protein. This sample has 380,000 or so distinct CDR3 sequences, with 45% to 65% found just once. Source material: blood. These receptor sequences come from a man aged 55 to 70 in good health.

There are many counts of this clonotype. The chain carries TRBV25-1 and TRBJ2-5; 7 bases fit TRBD1. V lost 1 base and J lost 1; bases outside the gene matches: 3. This CDR3 has 15 residues. Germline V gene lookup returns CDR1 MGHDK and CDR2 SYGVNS. This CDR3 is CASSELGQFQETQYF. DNA for the CDR3: TGTGCCAGCAGTGAATTGGGACAGTTCCAAGAGACCCAGTACTTC. The full variable domain, with the rest looked up from reference TRBV25-1 and TRBJ2-5, is EADIYQTPRYLVIGTGKKITLECSQTMGHDKMYWYQQDPGMELHLIHYSYGVNSTEKGDLSSESTVSRIRTEHFPLTLESARPSHTSQYLCASSELGQFQETQYFGPGTRLLVL.

This clonotype was detected a few times. The chain uses TRBV3-1 and TRBJ2-7; 9 bases map to TRBD2. With the DNA end fitting TRBJ2-5 better, the J assignment may be wrong. CDR1 is LGHDT, CDR2 YNNKEL, per germline (reference sequence). This CDR3 has 16 residues. The CDR3: CASSQASGLAGGTQYF. The DNA for the CDR3 is TGTGCCAGCAGCCAAGCGTCGGGACTAGCCGGCGGGACCCAGTACTTC.

With respect to this clonotype: A much larger clone sits a single nucleotide away, making a read error possible. This chain connects TRBV28 to TRBJ1-2; D is perhaps TRBD1 (6 bases). The V end was cut by 5 bases, the J end by 0 bases, with 10 bases between. Germline loops: CDR1 MDHEN, CDR2 SYDVKM. The CDR3 length is 14 residues. For the CDR3, the DNA is TGTGCCAGCAGTGCGACAGGTACTAACTATGGCTACACCTTC. Residues: CASSATGTNYGYTF.